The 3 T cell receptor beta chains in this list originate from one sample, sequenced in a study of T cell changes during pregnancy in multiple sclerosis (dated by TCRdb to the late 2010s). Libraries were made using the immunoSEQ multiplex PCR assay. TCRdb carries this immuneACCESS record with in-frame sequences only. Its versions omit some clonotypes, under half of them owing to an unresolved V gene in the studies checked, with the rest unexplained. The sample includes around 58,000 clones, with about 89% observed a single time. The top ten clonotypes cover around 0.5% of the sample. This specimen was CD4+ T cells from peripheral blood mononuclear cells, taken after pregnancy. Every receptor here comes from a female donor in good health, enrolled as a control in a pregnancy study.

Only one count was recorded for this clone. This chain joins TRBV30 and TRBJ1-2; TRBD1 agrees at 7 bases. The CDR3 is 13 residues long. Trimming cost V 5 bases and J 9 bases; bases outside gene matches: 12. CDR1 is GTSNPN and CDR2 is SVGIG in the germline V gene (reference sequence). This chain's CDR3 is CAWGRGFQSSYTF. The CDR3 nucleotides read TGTGCCTGGGGCAGGGGGTTTCAATCAAGCTACACCTTC.

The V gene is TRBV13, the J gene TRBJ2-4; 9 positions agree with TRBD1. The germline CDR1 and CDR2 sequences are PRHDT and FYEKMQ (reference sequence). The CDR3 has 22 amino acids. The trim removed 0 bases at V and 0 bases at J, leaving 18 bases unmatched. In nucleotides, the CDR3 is TGTGCCAGCAGCTTAGGGAGGTCCGTACAGGGGGCGTTTCCACCAGCCAAAAACATTCAGTACTTC. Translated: CASSLGRSVQGAFPPAKNIQYF.

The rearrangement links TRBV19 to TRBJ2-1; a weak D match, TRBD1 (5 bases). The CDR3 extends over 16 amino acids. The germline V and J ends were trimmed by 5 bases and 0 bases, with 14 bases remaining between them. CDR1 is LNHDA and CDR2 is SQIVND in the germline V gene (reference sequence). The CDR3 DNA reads TGTGCCAGTAGTCGGTCGCAGGGTAGCTCCTACAATGAGCAGTTCTTC. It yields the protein CASSRSQGSSYNEQFF.